These 16 T cell receptor beta chains share one sample of origin, sequenced in a study of early T cells in non-severe SARS-CoV-2 infection. TCRdb fed the 5' RACE reads into MiXCR, producing one record per CDR3 protein. Of tens of thousands of distinct CDR3 sequences in the sample, approximately 6.1% were seen once. The input for sequencing was whole blood, taken at baseline. These receptors all come from an adult who was a healthcare worker with PCR-confirmed SARS-CoV-2 infection or an uninfected control (not recorded which).

V and J are TRBV7-3 and TRBJ2-1; D call uncertain. The CDR3 contains 13 residues. Trimming took 7 bases from V and 6 from J, leaving 13 bases between them. Looked up from germline, CDR1 is SGHTA and CDR2 is FQGTGA. The CDR3 loop reads CASMRSGGNEQFF. CDR3 DNA sequence: TGTGCCAGCATGCGCTCAGGCGGCAATGAGCAGTTCTTC.

This clonotype was recorded at least ten times. V is TRBV24-1 and J is TRBJ2-2; D perhaps matches TRBD2 (5 bases). The germline V and J ends were trimmed by 1 base and 4 bases, with 12 bases remaining between them. Germline loops: CDR1 KGHDR, CDR2 SFDVKD. The length of the CDR3 is 16 residues. CDR3 loop: CATSDFGRRGTGELFF. The CDR3 DNA follows: TGTGCCACCAGTGATTTTGGTCGACGGGGCACCGGGGAGCTGTTTTTT.

This clonotype was seen ten or more times. The V gene is TRBV28, the J gene TRBJ2-2; no clear D gene. Trimming shortened V by 9 bases and J by 2 bases, and 16 bases separated the two germline ends. Germline V CDR1 and CDR2: MDHEN, SYDVKM. The CDR3 totals 15 residues. The CDR3 here is CARINRAFNTGELFF. CDR3 sequence (DNA): TGTGCCAGGATTAACCGGGCCTTCAACACCGGGGAGCTGTTTTTT.

In this sample, this clonotype turned up many times. This chain joins TRBV27 and TRBJ1-1; no reliable D call. V dropped 2 bases and J dropped 0 bases, with 10 bases sitting between them. The CDR3 has 15 residues. Germline lookup yields CDR1 MNHEY and CDR2 SMNVEV (reference sequence). In nucleotides, the CDR3 is TGTGCCAGCAGTTTAAGTGGCAGACTGAACACTGAAGCTTTCTTT. Translated, it gives CASSLSGRLNTEAFF.

This rearrangement joins TRBV28 to TRBJ2-7, with D perhaps matching TRBD2 (5 bases). The V gene's germline CDR1 is MDHEN and CDR2 SYDVKM. The CDR3 loop spans 13 amino acids. Trimming took off 3 bases at V and 10 bases at J, with 16 bases between the two ends. The DNA for the CDR3 is TGTGCCAGCAGTTTTCGGAACACTGGACTCCAGTACTTC. This encodes CASSFRNTGLQYF.

This clonotype was observed at least ten times. This chain uses TRBV12-3 or TRBV12-4 with TRBJ2-7; 8 nucleotides match TRBD1. The CDR3 runs 13 residues. J lost 5 bases, V lost 5 bases, and 5 bases had no gene match. Written as DNA, the CDR3 is TGTGCCAGCAGTCCCGGACAGGGCAACGAGCAGTACTTC. The encoded protein is CASSPGQGNEQYF.

This clonotype was recorded many times. The J gene is TRBJ1-1, the V gene TRBV5-6, with 8 bases matching TRBD1. From germline, CDR1 is SGHDT and CDR2 YYEEEE. CDR3 size: 15 residues. V dropped 0 bases and J dropped 2; count of bases not matched to a gene: 3. The CDR3 region is CASSLVTGGNTEAFF. CDR3 nucleotide sequence: TGTGCCAGCAGCTTGGTTACAGGGGGTAACACTGAAGCTTTCTTT.

This clonotype was observed a few times. The chain combines TRBV19 with TRBJ1-2, with D unresolved. Trimming pared 2 bases from V and 4 bases from J, leaving 8 bases between. Germline V gene data show CDR1 as LNHDA and CDR2 as SQIVND (reference sequence). The CDR3 sequence is 13 residues long. The CDR3 protein is CASSIPLSYGYTF. The CDR3 nucleotides are TGTGCCAGTAGTATACCGCTGAGCTATGGCTACACCTTC.

Regarding this clonotype: A much larger clone is a single base away; this may be a read error. This chain connects TRBV28 to TRBJ1-2; no clear D. CDR3 length: 11 amino acids. Germline values: CDR1 MDHEN, CDR2 SYDVKM. The CDR3 nucleotides read TGTGCCAGCAGTGCATATCGTGGCTGCACCTTC. Its translation: CASSAYRGCTF.

This clonotype has just a few counts. V gene TRBV28 combines with J gene TRBJ2-7; TRBD2 matches at 8 bases. V lost 6 bases and J lost 0; bases outside the gene matches: 7. The CDR3 sequence is 15 residues long. From germline, CDR1 is MDHEN and CDR2 SYDVKM. The CDR3 protein is CASSSRGGGSYEQYF. As DNA, the CDR3 is TGTGCCAGCAGCTCCCGGGGGGGCGGCTCCTACGAGCAGTACTTC.

This clonotype was detected many times. The V and J genes are TRBV20-1 and TRBJ2-1; TRBD2 agrees at 11 bases. The J segment lost 3 bases and the V segment lost 6 bases, leaving 13 bases of the junction unmatched. The CDR3 covers 17 residues. CDR1 is DFQATT and CDR2 is SNEGSKA in the germline V gene (reference sequence). This CDR3 is CSAGPPTGLADYNEQFF. The CDR3 coding sequence is TGCAGTGCCGGACCGCCTACGGGACTAGCGGACTACAATGAGCAGTTCTTC.

The rearrangement joins TRBV19 to TRBJ2-7; TRBD2 agrees at 9 bases. Germline loops: CDR1 LNHDA, CDR2 SQIVND (reference sequence). The CDR3 spans 15 residues. Germline trimming cut 0 bases from V and 2 bases from J; bases unmatched to any gene: 2. CDR3 nucleotides: TGTGCCAGTAGTATAGAAGCGGGAGGAACCTACGAGCAGTACTTC. It codes for CASSIEAGGTYEQYF.

This chain connects TRBV2 to TRBJ1-5; 7 nucleotides align to TRBD1. V lost 7 bases to trimming and J lost 3 bases; unmatched junction nucleotides: 6. Germline V gene sequence: CDR1 SNHLY, CDR2 FYNNEI. CDR3 size: 14 residues. The CDR3 nucleotides read TGTGCCAGCACCCGGGGACAGCACAATCAGCCCCAGCATTTT. Encoded protein: CASTRGQHNQPQHF. The complete variable domain, with remaining parts taken from reference TRBV2 and TRBJ1-5, reads EPEVTQTPSHQVTQMGQEVILRCVPISNHLYFYWYRQILGQKVEFLVSFYNNEISEKSEIFDDQFSVERPDGSNFTLKIRSTKLEDSAMYFCASTRGQHNQPQHFGDGTRLSIL.

The V gene is TRBV19, the J gene TRBJ2-3; D possibly uses TRBD1 or TRBD2 (5 bases each). The germline CDR1 and CDR2 sequences are LNHDA and SQIVND (reference sequence). The CDR3 covers 16 residues. V gave up 6 bases and J gave up 6 bases, with 22 bases separating them. In nucleotides, the CDR3 is TGTGCCAGTAGGACCGGACGGCGGACCGGGGCGGATACGCAGTATTTT. Translating it yields CASRTGRRTGADTQYF.

The V and J genes are TRBV28 and TRBJ2-4; tentative D call: TRBD2 (5 bases). The V end was cut by 5 bases, the J end by 13 bases, with 15 bases between. The germline V gene encodes CDR1 MDHEN and CDR2 SYDVKM. The CDR3 is made up of 12 amino acids. CDR3 sequence reads: CASSIPGIPQYF. CDR3 coding DNA: TGTGCCAGCAGTATTCCCGGGATTCCGCAGTACTTC.

This chain uses TRBV28 with TRBJ1-1; 7 nucleotides match TRBD1. CDR1 MDHEN and CDR2 SYDVKM come from the germline V gene. Losses at the gene ends were 8 bases for V and 1 base for J; bases not matched to a gene: 10. The CDR3 spans 15 residues. The CDR3 bases are TGTGCCAGCCTAGAGCGGAGGGGGCGGAACACTGAAGCTTTCTTT. This encodes CASLERRGRNTEAFF.